The T cell receptor (beta chain) described here comes from a study of cytomegalovirus exposure and HLA in healthy donors. There are 14 residues in the CDR3. V was clipped by 5 bases and J by 4 bases, with 14 bases between them. Per the germline V gene, CDR1 is MNHEY and CDR2 is SMNVEV (reference sequence). Amplification used 60 Vbeta primers and 13 Jbeta primers. Libraries were prepared by immunoSEQ multiplex PCR; TCRdb keeps only in-frame clonotypes and omits some of them. In the table there are under 250,000 clones, 60% to 80% of which are singletons. The TCR comes from a male donor in good health and CMV-seronegative. The chain is built from TRBV27 and TRBJ1-1; D unresolved. What was sequenced was PBMCs. CDR3 region: CASSPYTGVTEAFF. CDR3 coding DNA: TGTGCCAGCAGTCCTTACACCGGGGTCACTGAAGCTTTCTTT.